Below are 25 T cell receptor beta chains sequenced from a single sample in a study of molecular identifiers for immune sequencing clone quantification (dated by TCRdb to 2016 to 2019). The library was built by means of PCR. These reads were obtained on an Illumina HiSeq 4000. Through fastp at Q25 and MiXCR, TCRdb rebuilt clones from the public reads, retaining in-frame beta chains. Each record represents a unique CDR3 protein, reported with the most common genes and DNA among its rows. This sample is represented by around 480,000 distinct CDR3 sequences; 20% to 25% of them were singletons. The top ten hold roughly 0.81% of the sample. Specimen: naive CD8+ T cells from blood, with Jurkat cell RNA spiked in. Read against the paper, the sample's cell subset or site label means: FACS-sorted CD8+CD4-CCR7+CD45RA+ naive T cells. The receptor source for this set is a human donor in good health. Some libraries in this study had Jurkat cell RNA spiked in.

V gene TRBV10-3 combines with J gene TRBJ2-7; 8 bases agree with TRBD1. J was trimmed by 3 bases and V by 6 bases; bases with no gene match: 4. Looked up from germline, CDR1 is ENHRY and CDR2 is SYGVKD. The CDR3 is 13 amino acids. The CDR3 sequence is CAIRGTGDYEQYF. The CDR3 nucleotides read TGTGCCATCAGGGGGACAGGAGACTACGAGCAGTACTTC.

This clonotype showed up many times. The rearrangement uses TRBV14 and TRBJ1-1, with D unresolved. Germline values: CDR1 SGHDN, CDR2 FVKESK. The CDR3 is 15 amino acids. V was clipped by 3 bases and J by 4 bases, with 15 bases between them. Here the CDR3 reads CASSHRTGFGTEAFF. DNA for the CDR3: TGTGCCAGCAGCCACAGGACGGGATTCGGCACTGAAGCTTTCTTT.

This clonotype was observed a few times. The chain uses TRBV27 and TRBJ1-3; no firm D call. CDR1 MNHEY and CDR2 SMNVEV come from the germline V gene (reference sequence). V lost 1 base, J lost 4 bases, and 11 bases lay in between. CDR3 length: 15 residues. CDR3 DNA: TGTGCCAGCAGTTTATATCCGGATGCAGGAAACACCATATATTTT. Translated, it gives CASSLYPDAGNTIYF.

This clonotype was counted ten times or more. V and J are TRBV12-3 or TRBV12-4 and TRBJ2-7; 8 positions match TRBD1. Trimming at V came to 6 bases and at J to 5 bases, leaving 15 bases not matched to a gene. The CDR3 has 16 residues. The DNA of the CDR3 is TGTGCCAGCAGCGGGACAGGAACTGGGTATCGGCACGAGCAGTACTTC. This sequence encodes CASSGTGTGYRHEQYF.

The V call is TRBV19, the J call TRBJ2-7, with TRBD1 matching 8 bases. The CDR3 consists of 15 residues. V trimming: 10 bases; J trimming: 3 bases; junction bases outside the gene matches: 14. Germline V gives CDR1 LNHDA, CDR2 SQIVND (reference sequence). CDR3 sequence reads: CATLGVGQAGYEQYF. In DNA form, the CDR3 reads TGTGCCACCCTTGGTGTGGGACAGGCCGGCTACGAGCAGTACTTC.

Details on this clonotype: Possible read error: a much larger clone is one base away. The chain uses TRBV15 and TRBJ2-3; TRBD2 matches at 7 bases. The length of the CDR3 is 14 residues. CDR1 LNHNV and CDR2 YYDKDF come from the germline V gene (reference sequence). Here the CDR3 DNA reads TGTGCCACCAGCGGGGAGTTTGCGGGAGATACGCTGTATTTT. This sequence encodes CATSGEFAGDTLYF.

This chain uses TRBV7-9 with TRBJ2-5; 13 bases fit TRBD2. CDR3 length: 16 residues. Unmatched junction bases numbered 4, after V lost 5 bases and J lost 1 base. The V gene's germline CDR1 is SEHNR and CDR2 FQNEAQ (reference sequence). Written as DNA, the CDR3 is TGTGCCAGCAGCAGGACTAGCGGGGGCCTCCAAGAGACCCAGTACTTC. Its protein is CASSRTSGGLQETQYF.

Details on this clonotype: A much larger clone sits a single nucleotide away, making a read error possible. This chain links TRBV5-1 with TRBJ1-6, with a possible D match to TRBD1 (5 bases). V dropped 4 bases and J dropped 3 bases, with 17 bases sitting between them. This CDR3 is 17 amino acids long. Per germline, CDR1 SGHRS and CDR2 YFSETQ. The CDR3 reads CASSRTLQGRYNSPLHF. The CDR3 DNA follows: TGCGCCAGCAGCAGAACACTCCAGGGTCGCTATAATTCACCCCTCCACTTT.

This clonotype has only a few counts. With a much larger clone just one base away, this may be a read error. The V and J genes are TRBV20-1 and TRBJ2-4; D gene uncertain. Germline V lookup: CDR1 DFQATT, CDR2 SNEGSKA (reference sequence). The CDR3 consists of 11 residues. The CDR3 nucleotides read TGCAATGCTAGGTCCAAAGTGATTCAGTACTTC. Its protein product is CNARSKVIQYF.

In its sample, this clonotype was seen many times. The chain combines TRBV27 with TRBJ1-1; 7 bases agree with TRBD1. This CDR3 has 15 amino acids. The trim removed 5 bases at V and 5 bases at J, leaving 11 bases unmatched. Germline CDR1 and CDR2: MNHEY and SMNVEV (reference sequence). The CDR3 spells CASSTLTGTETEAFF. CDR3 DNA: TGTGCCAGCAGTACCCTAACCGGGACAGAAACTGAAGCTTTCTTT.

V gene TRBV20-1 combines with J gene TRBJ1-5; D not certain. Trimming took 3 bases from V and 3 from J, leaving 15 bases between them. The CDR3 is 15 residues long. Germline CDR1 and CDR2: DFQATT and SNEGSKA (reference sequence). The CDR3 sequence: CSASPIGQANQPQHF. The CDR3 nucleotides are TGCAGTGCTAGTCCCATCGGGCAGGCCAATCAGCCCCAGCATTTT.

This clonotype was found a few times. The gene calls are TRBV9 and TRBJ2-3; D uncertain. CDR1 and CDR2 from the germline V gene are SGDLS and YYNGEE. The length of the CDR3 is 15 residues. The V and J ends lost 2 bases and 1 base respectively, with 11 bases between them. The CDR3 is CASSVTELGTDTQYF. The CDR3 DNA follows: TGTGCCAGCAGCGTTACAGAGCTCGGCACAGATACGCAGTATTTT.

The chain employs TRBV4-1 and TRBJ2-3, with D unresolved. Trimming stripped 1 base from V and 1 base from J, with 6 bases between. The length of the CDR3 is 14 residues. The germline V gene has CDR1 MGHRA and CDR2 YSYEKL. CDR3 protein: CASSQVFGTDTQYF. CDR3 DNA sequence: TGCGCCAGCAGCCAAGTGTTCGGCACAGATACGCAGTATTTT.

This chain links TRBV3-1 with TRBJ2-3, with a tentative D call TRBD2 (6 bases). The V end lost 0 bases, the J end lost 3 bases, and 19 bases lay between the germline ends. Germline V gives CDR1 LGHDT, CDR2 YNNKEL (reference sequence). This CDR3 spans 18 amino acids. The CDR3 DNA reads as TGTGCCAGCAGCCAAGATTACGGGGGACCTACCCCTACAGATACGCAGTATTTT. This encodes CASSQDYGGPTPTDTQYF.

This clonotype has just a few counts. The genes are TRBV11-1 and TRBJ2-1, with D perhaps being TRBD1 or TRBD2 (7 bases each). Between the trimmed V and J ends, which lost 1 base and 9 bases, there was a span of 16 bases. CDR1 is SGHAT and CDR2 is FQDESV in the germline V gene (reference sequence). The CDR3 spans 15 residues. The CDR3 loop reads CASSLVGGGPSEQFF. The DNA of the CDR3 is TGTGCCAGCAGCTTAGTGGGAGGGGGCCCGTCTGAGCAGTTCTTC. The whole variable domain, filled in from reference TRBV11-1 and TRBJ2-1, reads EAEVAQSPRYKITEKSQAVAFWCDPISGHATLYWYRQILGQGPELLVQFQDESVVDDSQLPKDRFSAERLKGVDSTLKIQPAELGDSAMYLCASSLVGGGPSEQFFGPGTRLTVL.

In its sample, this clonotype was seen many times. Since the CDR3 does not end with the conserved phenylalanine or tryptophan, this likely comes from a read error. No DNA is shown, since the ends of the CDR3 on it are uncertain; the CDR3 is the one TCRdb lists. The chain joins TRBV2 to TRBJ1-5; the table's D gene call, TRBD1, was not cross checked with the DNA. The CDR3 is 12 residues long, ends included. Germline lookup yields CDR1 SNHLY and CDR2 FYNNEI. CDR3 amino acids: CASSDVQGDLYG.

The table lists this clonotype with a few counts. This rearrangement joins TRBV30 to TRBJ2-1; D possibly corresponds to TRBD1 (5 bases). Trimming took 2 bases from V and 3 from J, leaving 11 bases between them. The CDR3 totals 14 residues. Per the germline V gene, CDR1 is GTSNPN and CDR2 is SVGIG (reference sequence). Written as DNA, the CDR3 is TGTGCCTGGAGTTATGACAGTCTCTACAATGAGCAGTTCTTC. This encodes CAWSYDSLYNEQFF.

Note on this clonotype: A read error is possible here, since a much larger clone lies one base away. The chain employs TRBV20-1 and TRBJ1-1; D gene ambiguous. V was clipped by 1 base and J by 1 base, with 13 bases between them. Germline assignment: CDR1 DFQATT and CDR2 SNEGSKA (reference sequence). This CDR3 has 15 amino acids. The CDR3 DNA follows: TGCAGTGCTAGAGGCAGAGGGTTGCAGAACACTGAAGCTTTCTTT. Its protein is CSARGRGLQNTEAFF.

With respect to this clonotype: A much larger clone differs from this one at a single base, so this may be a read error. V usage is TRBV9 and J usage is TRBJ2-2; 8 nucleotides agree with TRBD1. Germline loops: CDR1 SGDLS, CDR2 YYNGEE. This CDR3 is 15 amino acids long. CDR3 residues: CASSVVGQATRELFF. The CDR3, as DNA: TGTGCCAGCAGCGTAGTGGGACAGGCCACCAGGGAGCTGTTTTTT.

The V call is TRBV6-2 or TRBV6-3, the J call TRBJ1-2; D is unresolved. The CDR3 is 13 amino acids. Germline CDR1 is MNHEY and CDR2 is SVGEGT. V was clipped by 4 bases and J by 1 base, with 7 bases between them. In nucleotides, the CDR3 is TGTGCCAGCAGTTTCACGGATAACTATGGCTACACCTTC. Its translation is CASSFTDNYGYTF.

Only a few counts were recorded for this clonotype. The genes are TRBV6-2 or TRBV6-3 and TRBJ1-5; no reliable D call. CDR3 length: 13 residues. The germline CDR1 and CDR2 sequences are MNHEY and SVGEGT. V was pared by 5 bases and J by 4 bases, with 9 bases between. CDR3 region: CASSVGWNQPQHF. The CDR3 DNA sequence: TGTGCCAGCAGTGTCGGTTGGAATCAGCCCCAGCATTTT.

This clonotype was picked up a small number of times. The rearrangement links TRBV6-6 to TRBJ2-1; weak D call: TRBD2 (7 bases). Germline lookup yields CDR1 MNHNY and CDR2 SVGAGI (reference sequence). Trimming took off 2 bases at V and 8 bases at J, with 13 bases between the two ends. The CDR3 runs 14 residues. This chain's CDR3 is CASSYTGEGDEQFF. The CDR3 nucleotides are TGTGCCAGCAGTTACACGGGGGAGGGGGATGAGCAGTTCTTC.

In this sample, this clonotype turned up a few times. CDR3 protein: CASSPGTSGGLDTQYF. Written as DNA, the CDR3 is TGTGCCAGCTCACCCGGGACTAGCGGGGGCCTGGATACGCAGTATTTT. The chain joins TRBV18 to TRBJ2-3, with 14 bases that match TRBD2. Unmatched junction bases numbered 5, after V lost 3 bases and J lost 6 bases. The V gene's germline CDR1 is KGHSH and CDR2 LQKENI. This CDR3 region has 16 residues.

The rearrangement uses TRBV2 and TRBJ1-2; D uncertain. This CDR3 is 15 amino acids long. Trimming pared 1 base from V and 5 bases from J, leaving 14 bases between. Germline lookup yields CDR1 SNHLY and CDR2 FYNNEI. This CDR3 is CASSEVGEGRYGYTF. The CDR3 bases are TGTGCCAGCAGTGAAGTGGGAGAAGGACGATATGGCTACACCTTC.

This clonotype has at least ten counts. The chain carries TRBV29-1 and TRBJ1-1; weak D call: TRBD1 (6 bases). This CDR3 spans 12 amino acids. CDR1 is SQVTM, CDR2 ANQGSEA, per germline. Written as DNA, the CDR3 is TGCGCAAAGACAGGACTGAACACTGAAGCTTTCTTT. This gives the protein CAKTGLNTEAFF.